Listed below are T cell receptor beta chains from one sample, sequenced in a study of PD-1 blockade in classical Hodgkin lymphoma. Assay used: immunoSEQ multiplex PCR; TCRdb lists only in-frame clones, some missing. The sample lists 50,000 to 65,000 clones; around nine tenths were seen once. The sample in question was peripheral blood mononuclear cells (PBMCs), obtained before the fourth cycle of nivolumab. Receptors originate from a human donor with classical Hodgkin lymphoma. Each CDR3 is given with its conserved first and last residue. A D gene is named only where the DNA matches it firmly. The size of a clone is reported for some rows only, either as once, few or many, or as a class for expanded clones.

j_gene | v_gene | d_gene | abundance | len | CDR3nt | CDR3aa
TRBJ2-2 | TRBV10-3 | TRBD1 | NA | 14 | TGTGCCAGCCGCTGGACAGGGGTCCCCGGGGAGCTGTTTTTT | CASRWTGVPGELFF
TRBJ2-7 | TRBV28 | NA | NA | 13 | TGTGCCAGCAGCGGACTCCAGGACTACGAGCAGTACTTC | CASSGLQDYEQYF
TRBJ2-7 | TRBV4-1 | NA | NA | 14 | TGCGCCAGCAGCCAAGTCGCCAGTTCCAACGAGCAGTACTTC | CASSQVASSNEQYF
TRBJ2-7 | TRBV19 | NA | few | 13 | TGTGCCAGTAGTATGGGACACATCTACGAGCAGTACTTC | CASSMGHIYEQYF
TRBJ2-7 | TRBV7-9 | TRBD2 | NA | 13 | TGTGCCAGCAGCCCTAGCGGCACCTACGAGCAGTACTTC | CASSPSGTYEQYF
TRBJ1-2 | TRBV28 | TRBD1 | NA | 14 | TGTGCCAGCAGATACCAACAGGGGACCTATGGCTACACCTTC | CASRYQQGTYGYTF
TRBJ2-7 | TRBV6-5 | NA | NA | 14 | TGTGCCAGCAGTTACTCGAGACAGTCATACGAGCAGTACTTC | CASSYSRQSYEQYF
TRBJ2-3 | TRBV2 | TRBD1 | NA | 15 | TGTGCCAGCAGAGCACGGGACAGGGGAAGAGATACGCAGTATTTT | CASRARDRGRDTQYF
TRBJ2-2 | TRBV29-1 | TRBD1 | NA | 17 | TGCAGCGTTGCCAGGACCACAGGGGGCGCATGGACCGGGGAGCTGTTTTTT | CSVARTTGGAWTGELFF
TRBJ2-7 | TRBV27 | TRBD2 | once | 14 | TGTGCCAGCAGTTTTAGCGGGGATGGAGGCGAGCAGTACTTC | CASSFSGDGGEQYF
TRBJ1-1 | TRBV2 | NA | NA | 15 | TGTGCCAGCTCACGACCGGGACTTCAGAACACTGAAGCTTTCTTT | CASSRPGLQNTEAFF
TRBJ2-5 | TRBV7-6 | NA | NA | 14 | TGTGCCAGCAGCCCCCCAAATCTGAGGGAGACCCAGTACTTC | CASSPPNLRETQYF
TRBJ2-5 | TRBV6-1 | NA | NA | 11 | TGTGCCAGCTTGGGGGAGGAGACCCAGTACTTC | CASLGEETQYF
TRBJ2-7 | TRBV5-6 | NA | NA | 14 | TGTGCCAGCAGCTCCCCGGGCCTCACCTACGAGCAGTACTTC | CASSSPGLTYEQYF
TRBJ2-3 | TRBV6-6 | NA | once | 13 | TGTGCCAGCAGTTACGCTCCAAGAGATACGCAGTATTTT | CASSYAPRDTQYF
TRBJ1-2 | TRBV6-1 | NA | NA | 16 | TGTGCCAGCAGTGAATGGTCAGGGGAGTGGGACTATGGCTACACCTTC | CASSEWSGEWDYGYTF
TRBJ2-7 | TRBV4-2 | NA | NA | 17 | TGTGCCAGCAGCCAAGAAGGCCGGGGGGCCTTTATCTACGAGCAGTACTTC | CASSQEGRGAFIYEQYF
TRBJ2-1 | TRBV10-3 | TRBD2 | once | 21 | TGTGCCATCACCCCTCGTCCGGGGGTAGCGGGAGAAGGCCGCACCTACAATGAGCAGTTCTTC | CAITPRPGVAGEGRTYNEQFF
TRBJ1-1 | TRBV4-1 | TRBD1 | NA | 18 | TGCGCCAGCAGCCAAGAGCGGGGGGACAGGGGGTCGAACACTGAAGCTTTCTTT | CASSQERGDRGSNTEAFF
TRBJ1-5 | TRBV27 | TRBD1 | NA | 18 | TGTGCCAGCACCTTCCCGGGACAGGGTTGGGGGAGCAATCAGCCCCAGCATTTT | CASTFPGQGWGSNQPQHF
TRBJ1-1 | TRBV7-6 | NA | NA | 14 | TGTGCCAGCAGCGAGGAACAGGGTTACACTGAAGCTTTCTTT | CASSEEQGYTEAFF
TRBJ1-3 | TRBV30 | NA | NA | 15 | TGTGCCTGGAGTGTACGGGGCTACTCTGGAAACACCATATATTTT | CAWSVRGYSGNTIYF
TRBJ1-4 | TRBV27 | NA | NA | 16 | TGTGCCAGCAGTTTTAGGGTACCGTCTAAAAATGAAAAACTGTTTTTT | CASSFRVPSKNEKLFF
TRBJ2-7 | TRBV20-1 | NA | NA | 11 | TGCAGTGCTAGGGAATTCTACGAGCAGTACTTC | CSAREFYEQYF
TRBJ2-7 | TRBV9 | NA | NA | 15 | TGTGCCAGCAGCGTAACGGGCAGCCCAGCCTACGAGCAGTACTTC | CASSVTGSPAYEQYF
TRBJ2-5 | TRBV19 | TRBD2 | NA | 14 | TGTGCCAGTAGTGGTTTAGCGGGAGTGGAGACCCAGTACTTC | CASSGLAGVETQYF
TRBJ1-3 | TRBV7-6 | NA | once | 15 | TGTGCCAGCAGCTTGCCAAAGGCGGGTGGAAACACCATATATTTT | CASSLPKAGGNTIYF
TRBJ2-3 | TRBV30 | NA | NA | 14 | TGTGCCTGGAGTGAGGCCCTAATTGAGCATACGCAGTATTTT | CAWSEALIEHTQYF
TRBJ2-3 | TRBV5-8 | TRBD1 | NA | 16 | TGTGCCAGCAGCTTGGTGGGACAGGGGTTGACAGATACGCAGTATTTT | CASSLVGQGLTDTQYF
TRBJ2-7 | TRBV15 | NA | NA | 17 | TGTGCCACCAGCAGAGATGTTTCTGGCCCTCGGGGCTACGAGCAGTACTTC | CATSRDVSGPRGYEQYF
TRBJ1-5 | TRBV5-1 | NA | NA | 14 | TGCGCCAGCAGGACAGTCTATAGCAATCAGCCCCAGCATTTT | CASRTVYSNQPQHF
TRBJ2-3 | TRBV4-2 | NA | NA | 15 | TGTGCCAGCAGACCCAAACAGGGGGGGCTTGATACGCAGTATTTT | CASRPKQGGLDTQYF